The text below deals with one T cell receptor beta chain. Its antigen is unknown. The input lacks base qualities; no much larger clone sits a single base away. The data were taken from a study of beta chain features in type 1 diabetes (dated 2018 in TCRdb). General notes on the study: Mean age, gender distribution, total cell number and subset yield did not differ between patients and healthy donors. A total of 85 million to 140 million sorted cells were examined across all samples, and the number of cells per subset was strongly correlated with RNA yield. The study compared the TCRB repertoires of sorted circulating CD4+ T cell subsets in recently diagnosed type 1 diabetes patients with those in matched healthy donors. Regulatory and stem cell-like memory subsets were isolated from only 8 patients and about eight healthy donors, whereas naive and central memory subsets came from all 30 or so donors. Overall results and qualifications from the work: Shorter templates might have been favored by PCR, but patient and control samples were amplified and corrected together, so both groups would have been affected equally by any skew. Sequencing cDNA rather than genomic DNA could over-represent highly expressing activated cells, although activation and CD3 levels did not differ between groups. Naive, central memory and regulatory TCRB repertoires appeared to be more alike among patients than among healthy donors. Because the HLA sub-analyses included only small numbers of individuals, any influence of HLA type on TCRB rearrangement was left unresolved. A moderate but significant shortening of TCRB CDR3 length was observed in type 1 diabetes patients in all four CD4+ subsets. At VDJ recombination sites, type 1 diabetes patients had fewer insertions and more deleted nucleotides, which implies abnormalities in thymic rearrangement.

The CDR3 numbers 15 residues from cysteine through phenylalanine. Here the CDR3 DNA is all that survives: 45 bases in frame from base 1. CDR1 SGHTA and CDR2 FQGNSA are derived from the germline V gene. Trimming accounts for 0 bases at V and 5 bases at J, while the number of junction bases matched to no gene is 2. The High Capacity cDNA Reverse Transcription Kit was used to reverse transcribe all of the isolated RNA, meaning that expressed TCRB transcripts were what got sequenced. Deep immunoSEQ sequencing was applied to naive, central memory and regulatory T cell samples, giving an average of about 3.57 million total reads per sample. After sorted cells were lysed in RLT buffer, RNA was extracted with DNase-treated RNeasy Micro or Mini kits, with the choice depending on cell number. To prevent cross-contamination, each cell subset was processed individually, whereas patient and healthy donor samples were processed jointly. Using the immunoSEQ multiplex PCR, TCRB sequences were amplified from cDNA into 87-bp fragments spanning the CDR3 region. Sequencing of the amplicons was performed on the Illumina HiSeq platform. In the paper's pipeline: PCR bias was computationally corrected using synthetic template baselines, reads within Hamming distance 2 were collapsed, and singletons that could not be merged were discarded. By aligning reads against IMGT, V, D and J genes, CDR3 length, and insertions or deletions at six rearrangement sites were assigned. Within each subset, clonotype counts were normalized to sorted cell number, and only after that were true diversity and Gini coefficients computed with the tcR R package. The overlap coefficient, calculated on TCRB nucleotide sequences, was used to quantify repertoire sharing. Out-of-frame TCRB sequences from naive cells were analyzed to stand in for the pre-selection repertoire. In its TCRdb copy, this immuneACCESS table keeps in-frame sequences only and misses some clones. Where compared with another copy, unresolved V genes explain less than half of these, and the others have no known cause. The V and J calls and the clone size are those of that table, but D and trimming were determined from the DNA. Recorded for this sample are 600,000 or so clones; 11% to 15% of them occurred a single time. Just under 0.04% of the sample is taken by the ten largest.

A single peripheral blood draw of around 120 mL on average was collected from each donor into heparinised tubes. A BD FACSAria II and a panel including CD45RO, CCR7, CD25, CD127, CD95 and CD27 were used to sort naive, central memory, regulatory and stem cell-like memory CD4+ T cells. A purity above 98% was achieved for all sorted populations. Right away, PBMCs were isolated by Lymphoprep density gradient centrifugation and were stained directly, with no culture step. Samples were stained and sorted in pairs, with one healthy donor and one patient per experiment, so that batch effects were minimized.

The sequenced sample consisted of naive CD4+ T cells from blood. Interpreted using the paper, the cell subset or site label stands for: true naive CD4+ T cells. This TCR derives from a young man with type 1 diabetes. This chain is built from TRBV7-2 and TRBJ1-5, with 9 bases aligning to TRBD1. The CDR3 in this case is CASSLAGTGYQPQHF. The nucleotides read TGTGCCAGCAGCTTAGCGGGGACAGGGTATCAGCCCCAGCATTTT.